Included here is one TCR beta chain sequence, with context. Antigen specificity is unknown. One end of the junction does not line up with germline, which may come from a read error. TCR alpha and beta CDR3 regions were amplified from RNA using iRepertoire nested multiplex PCR. Input was roughly 95-450 ng of tissue mRNA or PBMC total RNA. One entry per CDR3 protein results from TCRdb running MiXCR on the multiplex PCR reads. The table lists under 200,000 distinct CDR3 sequences, about 40% of them singletons. This sample is drawn from a study of glioma-infiltrating T cells. This CDR3 comprises 14 residues. CDR1 and CDR2 (germline): DFQATT, SNEGSKA (reference sequence). Findings and caveats of the study: Above-expected tissue-blood divergence occurred in all gliomas, most in low-grade ones.

The rearrangement joins TRBV20-1 to TRBJ2-7; 9 nucleotides line up with TRBD1. The sequence was obtained from a human donor with low-grade glioma or glioblastoma, undergoing nonglioma brain surgery, or in good health (not recorded which). The sample consisted of glioma tissue, nonneoplastic brain tissue, or PBMCs (not recorded which). Written as DNA, the CDR3 is TGCAGTGTGACCGGGACAGGGAATAATTCACCCCTCCACTTC. Protein product: CSVTGTGNNSPLHF.